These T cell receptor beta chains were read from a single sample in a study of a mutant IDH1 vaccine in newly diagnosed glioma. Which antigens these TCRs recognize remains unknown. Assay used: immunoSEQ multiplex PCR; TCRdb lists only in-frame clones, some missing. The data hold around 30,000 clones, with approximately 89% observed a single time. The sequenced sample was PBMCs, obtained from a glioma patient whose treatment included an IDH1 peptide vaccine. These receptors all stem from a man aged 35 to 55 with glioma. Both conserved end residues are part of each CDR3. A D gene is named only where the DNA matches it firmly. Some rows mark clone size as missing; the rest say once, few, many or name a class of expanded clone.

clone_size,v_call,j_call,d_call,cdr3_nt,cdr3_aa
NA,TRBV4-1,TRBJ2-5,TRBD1,TGCGCCAGCAGCCAGACAGGGGTCCAAGAGACCCAGTACTTC,CASSQTGVQETQYF
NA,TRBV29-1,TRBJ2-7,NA,TGCAGCGTTCAGGAGGATATTCTGACCTATTCCTACGAGCAGTACTTC,CSVQEDILTYSYEQYF
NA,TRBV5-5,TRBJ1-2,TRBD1,TGTGCCAGCAGCGTATACAGAATCGACAGGGTCACTAACTATGGCTACACCTTC,CASSVYRIDRVTNYGYTF
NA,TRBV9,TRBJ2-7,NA,TGTGCCAGCAGCGTAGAAGGAGAGAGCTCCTACGAGCAGTACTTC,CASSVEGESSYEQYF
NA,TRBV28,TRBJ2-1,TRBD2,TGTGCCAGCAGTTTATCCGCGAGCGGGATCCCTTACTACGACAATGAGCAGTTCTTC,CASSLSASGIPYYDNEQFF
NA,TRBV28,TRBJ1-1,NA,TGTGCCAGCTTTCCTTCCACGTCTCCCGGGAAAGCTTTCTTT,CASFPSTSPGKAFF
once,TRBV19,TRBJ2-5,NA,TGTGCCAGTAGTACGACTGGTCATGAGACCCAGTACTTC,CASSTTGHETQYF
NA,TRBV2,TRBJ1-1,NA,TGTGCCAGCAGCGTCGGGTATTGGGCTTTCTTT,CASSVGYWAFF
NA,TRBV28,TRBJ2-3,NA,TGTGCCAGCAGTCCCCAGACAGGCACAGATACGCAGTATTTT,CASSPQTGTDTQYF
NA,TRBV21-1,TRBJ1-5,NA,TGTGCCAGCAGCAAAGCGCGAGGGGGCGAAAGCAATCAGCCCCAGCATTTT,CASSKARGGESNQPQHF
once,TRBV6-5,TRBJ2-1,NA,TGTGCCAGCAGGTCAGACTGGACCAATGAGCAGTTCTTC,CASRSDWTNEQFF
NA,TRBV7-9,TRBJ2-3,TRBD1,TGTGCCAGCAGCGTACAGGGGTGGGATACGCAGTATTTT,CASSVQGWDTQYF
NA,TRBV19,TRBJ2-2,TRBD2,TGTGCCAGTAGTTCGACTAGCGGGCGCGGGGAGCTGTTTTTT,CASSSTSGRGELFF
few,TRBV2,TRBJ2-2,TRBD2,TGTGCCAGCACTCCGAAACTAGCGTCTGGGGAGCTGTTTTTT,CASTPKLASGELFF
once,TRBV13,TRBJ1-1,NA,TGTGCCAGCAGCTTAGAGGAGGGACAAACGAACACTGAAGCTTTCTTT,CASSLEEGQTNTEAFF
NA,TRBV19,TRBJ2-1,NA,TGTGCCAGTAGTACTATTCGGGGCAATGAGCAGTTCTTC,CASSTIRGNEQFF
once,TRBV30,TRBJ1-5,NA,TGTGCCTGCCGTTCTACAGGGACTAATCAGCCCCAGCATTTT,CACRSTGTNQPQHF
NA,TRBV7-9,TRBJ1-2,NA,TGTGCCAGCAGCTTAGACAGGGAATATGGCTACACCTTC,CASSLDREYGYTF
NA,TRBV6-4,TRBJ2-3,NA,TGTGCCAGCAGTGACTCTACAGGAGGGGATACGCAGTATTTT,CASSDSTGGDTQYF
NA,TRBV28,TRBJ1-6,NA,TGTGCCAGCAGTCCCTTTGGTTCACCCCTCCACTTT,CASSPFGSPLHF
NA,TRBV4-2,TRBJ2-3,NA,TGTGCCAGCAGCCAAGGTAGGCAGGAGGGCGATACGCAGTATTTT,CASSQGRQEGDTQYF
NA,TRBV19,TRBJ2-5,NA,TGTGCCAGTAGCGCCAGTAGCGGCTGGGGGGAGACCCAGTACTTC,CASSASSGWGETQYF
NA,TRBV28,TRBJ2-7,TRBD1,TGTGCCAGCAGTTTAGGGACAGAGTACGAGCAGTACTTC,CASSLGTEYEQYF
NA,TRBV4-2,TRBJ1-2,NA,TGTGCCAGCAGCCAAGGCCCAGGGCAGGGCTACACCTTC,CASSQGPGQGYTF
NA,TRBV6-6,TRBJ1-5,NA,TGTGCCAGCAGCTTACAGGGTAGCAATCAGCCCCAGCATTTT,CASSLQGSNQPQHF
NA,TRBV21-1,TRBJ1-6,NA,TGTGCCAGCAGCAAAGCGGGGTACAAAATTCTGCAGAATTCACCCCTCCACTTT,CASSKAGYKILQNSPLHF
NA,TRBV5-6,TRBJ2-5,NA,TGTGCCAGCAGCTCGCGAAGGTCAGAGACCCAGTACTTC,CASSSRRSETQYF
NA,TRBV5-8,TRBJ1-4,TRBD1,TGTGCCAGCAGCTTGGGACAGGGGACTCGGGCTAATGAAAAACTGTTTTTT,CASSLGQGTRANEKLFF
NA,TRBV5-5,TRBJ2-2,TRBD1,TGTGCCAGCAGCATGACAGGGCAAACCGGGGAGCTGTTTTTT,CASSMTGQTGELFF
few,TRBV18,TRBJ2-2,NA,TGTGCCAGCTCCCGCTTAAGCGGAGGGGCAACCGGGGAGCTGTTTTTT,CASSRLSGGATGELFF
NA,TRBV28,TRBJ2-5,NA,TGTGCCAGCAGTGATTTAGAGACCCAGTACTTC,CASSDLETQYF
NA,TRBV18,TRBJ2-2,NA,TGTGCCAGCTCACCAGTTATAGCGAACACCGGGGAGCTGTTTTTT,CASSPVIANTGELFF
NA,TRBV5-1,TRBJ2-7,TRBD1,TGCGCCAGCAGCTCCCTGACAGGGGGCCACGAGCAGTACTTC,CASSSLTGGHEQYF
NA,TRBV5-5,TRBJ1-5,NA,TGTGCCAGCAGCTTGGACGGTCCTCAGCCCCAGCATTTT,CASSLDGPQPQHF
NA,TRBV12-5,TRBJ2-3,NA,TGTGCTAGTGGTTTAGGACAAATCACAGATACGCAGTATTTT,CASGLGQITDTQYF
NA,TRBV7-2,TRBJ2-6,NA,TGTGCCAGCAGCCTGGACATCTCTGGGGCCAACGTCCTGACTTTC,CASSLDISGANVLTF
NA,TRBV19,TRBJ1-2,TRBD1,TGTGCCAGTAGTATAGATTTTACGGACAGGGTGATCTTGGGCTACACCTTC,CASSIDFTDRVILGYTF
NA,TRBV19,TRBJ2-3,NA,TGTGCCAGTAGTATAAGTCCCCCCGGCAGGGGAGATACGCAGTATTTT,CASSISPPGRGDTQYF
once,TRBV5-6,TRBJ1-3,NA,TGTGCCAGCAGCTTGGGCTGGGCGAGCTCTGGAAACACCATATATTTT,CASSLGWASSGNTIYF
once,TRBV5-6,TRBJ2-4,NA,TGTGCCAGCAGCTTGGCACAACTAGCCAAAAACATTCAGTACTTC,CASSLAQLAKNIQYF
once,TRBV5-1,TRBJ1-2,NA,TGCGCCAGCAGCCCCCCGACCCTACAGGGAGGCTACACCTTC,CASSPPTLQGGYTF
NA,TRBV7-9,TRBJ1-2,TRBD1,TGTGCCAGCATCCCTCAATTCACAGGGGTCTATGGCTACACCTTC,CASIPQFTGVYGYTF
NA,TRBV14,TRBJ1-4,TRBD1,TGTGCCAGCAGCCAGGTGACAGGGGCTACTAATGAAAAACTGTTTTTT,CASSQVTGATNEKLFF
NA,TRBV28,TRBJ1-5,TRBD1,TGTGCCAGCAGCCCCCGACAGGGGGCGATCGGACGTCAGCCCCAGCATTTT,CASSPRQGAIGRQPQHF
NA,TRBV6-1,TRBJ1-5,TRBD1,TGTGCCAGCATATCCAGGGGGAGCAATCAGCCCCAGCATTTT,CASISRGSNQPQHF
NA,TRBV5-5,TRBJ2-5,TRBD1,TGTGCCAGCAGCTTAGGGACAGTCCCTAATCGAGAGACCCAGTACTTC,CASSLGTVPNRETQYF
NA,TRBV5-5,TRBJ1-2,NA,TGTGCCAGCAGCTTGACTCCCATGCCGGGACCGACTATCTATGGCTACACCTTC,CASSLTPMPGPTIYGYTF
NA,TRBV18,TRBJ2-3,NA,TGTGCCAGCTCACCACTCGGTATTGTTTACACCGGGGCCACAGATACGCAGTATTTT,CASSPLGIVYTGATDTQYF
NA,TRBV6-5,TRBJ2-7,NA,TGTGCCAGCCGAAGGGGGGGGGCGGACGAGCAGTACTTC,CASRRGGADEQYF
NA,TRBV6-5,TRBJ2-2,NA,TGTGCCAGCAGGAGGGGGGGGAACACCGGGGAGCTGTTTTTT,CASRRGGNTGELFF
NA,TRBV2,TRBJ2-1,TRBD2,TGTGCCAGCAGTGAATATGCGGATCCCCGACTAGCGGTTTCCTACAATGAGCAGTTCTTC,CASSEYADPRLAVSYNEQFF
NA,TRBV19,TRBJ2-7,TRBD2,TGTGCCACGAAGGGACTAACCTCCTACGAGCAGTACTTC,CATKGLTSYEQYF
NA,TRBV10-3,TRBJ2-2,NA,TGTGCCATCCGGGGTTTCCAAGCCGGGGAGCTGTTTTTT,CAIRGFQAGELFF
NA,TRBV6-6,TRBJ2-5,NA,TGTGCCAGCAGTCCCCCAGGAGGGTCGCGGGAGACCCAGTACTTC,CASSPPGGSRETQYF
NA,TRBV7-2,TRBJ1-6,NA,TGTGCCAGCAGCCAGGGGACCAATTCACCCCTCCACTTT,CASSQGTNSPLHF
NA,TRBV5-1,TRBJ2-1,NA,TGCGCCAGCAGCTTGAGGCTAGGAACCTCCTACAATGAGCAGTTCTTC,CASSLRLGTSYNEQFF
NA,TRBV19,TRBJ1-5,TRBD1,TGTGCCAGTAGTAGGGACAGCCTTAATCAGCCCCAGCATTTT,CASSRDSLNQPQHF
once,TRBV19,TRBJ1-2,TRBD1,TGTGCCAGTAGTATTTCAGCACAGGGGGGGGTTTATGGCTACACCTTC,CASSISAQGGVYGYTF
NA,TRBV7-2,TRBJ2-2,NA,TGTGCCAGCAGCTTAGGGACGGGAGTAAAAACCCGGGAGCTGTTTTTT,CASSLGTGVKTRELFF
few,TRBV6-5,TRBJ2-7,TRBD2,TGTGCCAGCAGGACCGGGACTAGCCCCTACGAGCAGTACTTC,CASRTGTSPYEQYF